The present T cell receptor beta chain was sequenced within a study of OX40 agonist ivuxolimab in advanced cancers. Using immunoSEQ multiplex PCR, the repertoire was profiled, and TCRdb retains in-frame clones only, with some absent. This sample has about 80,000 clones, with 86% found just once. This CDR3 region has 15 residues. The V and J ends lost 5 bases and 0 bases respectively, with 8 bases between them. CDR1 MNHEY and CDR2 SMNVEV come from the germline V gene (reference sequence). This clone was seen only once. The origin of this receptor is an adult with an advanced solid tumor such as melanoma, head and neck, liver or kidney cancer. This chain connects TRBV27 to TRBJ1-6; D perhaps matches TRBD1 (6 bases). Sequenced material: CD4+ or CD8+ T cells sorted from blood, taken in a trial of the OX40 agonist ivuxolimab. The CDR3 DNA reads TGTGCCAGCAGTGACAGGAGCTCCTATAATTCACCCCTCCACTTT. Translated, it gives CASSDRSSYNSPLHF.